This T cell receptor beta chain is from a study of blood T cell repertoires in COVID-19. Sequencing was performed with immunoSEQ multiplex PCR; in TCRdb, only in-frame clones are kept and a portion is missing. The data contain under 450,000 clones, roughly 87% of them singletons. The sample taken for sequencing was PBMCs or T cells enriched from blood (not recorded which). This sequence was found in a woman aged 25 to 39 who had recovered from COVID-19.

CDR3 sequence (DNA): TGTGCCAGCAGCTCTAGACAGGTTCCCAGCTCCTATAATTCACCCCTCCACTTT. It codes for CASSSRQVPSSYNSPLHF. This chain joins TRBV4-2 and TRBJ1-6; TRBD1 is a possible D gene (6 bases). The germline V and J ends were trimmed by 5 bases and 0 bases, with 17 bases remaining between them. This CDR3 has 18 residues. In germline, CDR1 is LGHNA, CDR2 YNFKEQ.